The sequence of this TCR beta chain was determined in a study of PD-L1 blockade in urothelial cancer. Looking at the study overall: Patients' prior chemotherapy regimens numbered 0 to 3. Investigators checked blood 3 weeks (second dose) and 6 weeks after treatment start.

Time point here: peripheral blood 6 weeks after treatment start. Clones were read by immunoSEQ multiplex PCR, and TCRdb kept only the in-frame ones, dropping some. The sample lists 50,000 to 55,000 clones, around nine tenths occurring once. This CDR3 comprises 14 residues. V was pared by 4 bases and J by 0 bases, with 7 bases between. Germline loops: CDR1 LNHDA, CDR2 SQIVND (reference sequence). The source is a man aged 60-69 years with urothelial cancer. The chain combines TRBV19 with TRBJ1-5; D remains unclear. The sample here was PBMCs, taken around atezolizumab (anti-PD-L1) treatment. The CDR3 loop reads CASSTLNSNQPQHF. In DNA form, the CDR3 reads TGTGCCAGTAGTACCCTAAATAGCAATCAGCCCCAGCATTTT.